Listed below are T cell receptor beta chains from one sample, sequenced in a study of vaccination and CD4 T cells after COVID-19. TCRdb recomputed calls from the PCR reads with MiXCR, one row per CDR3 protein. The sample yields fewer than 9,500 distinct CDR3 sequences, approximately 70% seen once. Antigens for these TCRs are unknown. The specimen was CD4+ T cells from blood, cultured in vitro. The receptor source for this set is a human donor who had recovered from COVID-19. CDR3s leave out the opening cysteine and the closing phenylalanine or tryptophan. The order of the fields is J gene, V gene, CDR3 protein.

TRBJ1-6	TRBV11-1	ASSLGFGPRPLH
TRBJ1-5	TRBV19	ASSARGTYSNQPQH
TRBJ2-7	TRBV7-8	ASSRTPSLDRRATYEQY
TRBJ2-5	TRBV20-1	SALGTSGTQETQY
TRBJ2-1	TRBV19	ASRSSGRSNEQF
TRBJ1-1	TRBV20-1	SARDHGLNTEAF
TRBJ2-2	TRBV7-9	ASSALHYTGPGELF
TRBJ2-7	TRBV7-2	ASSSRDSFRSVGTRGGYEQY
TRBJ2-7	TRBV20-1	SASLTSGGYEQY
TRBJ2-2	TRBV5-5	ASSSGWADTGELF
TRBJ2-7	TRBV19	ASSRTGGYEQY
TRBJ2-3	TRBV27	ASSKDRGVPDTQY
TRBJ2-1	TRBV20-1	SGERYNEQF
TRBJ1-5	TRBV10-3	ATGAGNQPQH
TRBJ2-5	TRBV20-1	SATSGGYQETQY
TRBJ1-1	TRBV19	ASRTQGQNTEAF
TRBJ1-2	TRBV20-1	SATGGTSGYGYT
TRBJ2-1	TRBV7-2	ASSHGLAGNNEQF
TRBJ2-1	TRBV27	ASSGRDKTGYEQF
TRBJ2-3	TRBV6-1	ASSPELAGVIDTQY
TRBJ2-2	TRBV7-2	ASSLVGTGGTGELF
TRBJ2-7	TRBV16	ASSQSGQGLGQY
TRBJ1-2	TRBV2	ASSPDDGYT
TRBJ1-2	TRBV6-1	ASRGEYGYT
TRBJ2-2	TRBV20-1	SGRGQFFGAGELF
TRBJ1-5	TRBV6-1	ASATRGGNQPQH
TRBJ1-2	TRBV7-9	ASSLIRVQYT
TRBJ2-2	TRBV11-2	ASSFGASATGELF
TRBJ2-3	TRBV5-1	ASSRTSGSSDTQY